What follows are 27 T cell receptor beta chains derived from one specimen sequenced in a study of cytomegalovirus exposure and HLA in healthy donors. Researchers ran the PCR with 60 Vbeta and 13 Jbeta primers. Only in-frame clones appear in the TCRdb table, and some are missing; sequencing was by immunoSEQ multiplex PCR. The repertoire holds under 150,000 clones, with approximately 80% as singletons. The specimen sequenced was PBMCs. The origin of the receptors is a woman aged 25 to 39 in good health and CMV-seropositive.

V is TRBV13 and J is TRBJ1-2, with a possible D match to TRBD1 (5 bases). The V gene lost 3 bases and the J gene lost 7 bases, with 9 bases spanning the gap. The CDR3 sequence is 12 residues long. Germline values: CDR1 PRHDT, CDR2 FYEKMQ (reference sequence). The CDR3 sequence is CASSLGGAGYTF. CDR3 sequence (DNA): TGTGCCAGCAGCTTGGGCGGGGCTGGCTACACCTTC.

This clone was counted once. J is TRBJ1-2 and V is TRBV23-1, with 7 nucleotides matching TRBD1. TRBV23-1 is flagged as an ORF with uncertain function. The CDR3 spans 13 residues. J was trimmed by 4 bases and V by 4 bases; bases with no gene match: 3. As DNA, the CDR3 is TGCGCCAGCAGTCCGGACAGGCTCTATGGCTACACCTTC. It codes for CASSPDRLYGYTF.

The sample holds a few counts of this clone. The rearrangement joins TRBV9 to TRBJ2-7; 7 nucleotides agree with TRBD2. The V gene's germline CDR1 is SGDLS and CDR2 YYNGEE. The length of the CDR3 is 16 residues. The trim removed 3 bases at V and 2 bases at J, leaving 11 bases unmatched. The CDR3 spells CASSATRGSPTYEQYF. Written as DNA, the CDR3 is TGTGCCAGCAGCGCGACGCGGGGGTCCCCAACCTACGAGCAGTACTTC.

The chain carries TRBV5-1 and TRBJ2-3, with 8 bases fitting TRBD2. This CDR3 has 15 residues. In germline, CDR1 is SGHRS, CDR2 YFSETQ. After removal of 2 bases from V and 4 bases from J, the junction contained 6 bases not matched to a gene. In nucleotides, the CDR3 is TGCGCCAGCAGCTTCCCCAGCGGGAGTTCAGATACGCAGTATTTT. Its translation is CASSFPSGSSDTQYF.

In its sample, this clone was seen once. This chain links TRBV6-6 with TRBJ1-4; D not resolved. This CDR3 has 12 amino acids. Per the germline V gene, CDR1 is MNHNY and CDR2 is SVGAGI (reference sequence). Trimming left V 4 bases short and J 7 bases short, with 7 bases between. CDR3 bases: TGTGCCAGCAGTTTCAGCGGTGAAAAACTGTTTTTT. Protein product: CASSFSGEKLFF.

This clone was recorded once. A read error may produce the germline difference seen at one junction end. J is TRBJ1-2 and V is TRBV11-3; a possible D gene is TRBD1 (6 bases). Germline V gives CDR1 SGHNT, CDR2 YENEEA. The CDR3 spans 14 residues. The CDR3 DNA is TGTGCCAGCAGCCTAGAGGGGGGGCACTATGGCTACACCTTC. Translated, it gives CASSLEGGHYGYTF.

The chain combines TRBV6-5 with TRBJ1-1; the D is unclear. In germline, CDR1 is MNHEY, CDR2 SVGAGI. Trimming removed 6 bases from V and 1 base from J, with 12 bases in between. This CDR3 contains 14 residues. CDR3 protein: CASRPFRENTEAFF. The CDR3 DNA sequence: TGTGCCAGCAGGCCATTCCGGGAGAACACTGAAGCTTTCTTT.

This chain uses TRBV9 with TRBJ1-2; D uncertain. Germline loops: CDR1 SGDLS, CDR2 YYNGEE. Trimming removed 2 bases from V and 6 bases from J, with 14 bases in between. The CDR3 has 14 amino acids. The CDR3 loop is CASSVGGADHGYTF. The CDR3 DNA follows: TGTGCCAGCAGCGTTGGAGGCGCAGATCATGGCTACACCTTC.

The chain has TRBV2 and TRBJ1-6; 7 nucleotides line up with TRBD1. This CDR3 has 14 amino acids. Germline-derived CDR1 and CDR2 are SNHLY and FYNNEI. J gave up 7 bases and V 4 bases, and 4 bases lay outside the gene matches. The CDR3 region is CASSARDRNSPLHF. The CDR3 nucleotides read TGTGCCAGCAGTGCCCGGGACAGAAATTCACCCCTCCACTTT.

The V call is TRBV10-3, the J call TRBJ1-2, with 9 bases matching TRBD1. Germline CDR1 is ENHRY and CDR2 is SYGVKD. The CDR3 runs 17 residues. The junction had 19 bases not matched to a gene; V was cut back by 6 bases and J by 8 bases. The CDR3 here is CAIRHRTGAGIGEGYTF. DNA for the CDR3: TGTGCCATCAGACACCGGACAGGGGCGGGGATCGGTGAGGGCTACACCTTC.

The chain recombines TRBV5-5 with TRBJ1-2, with 7 bases matching TRBD1. Germline V CDR1 and CDR2: SGHKS, YYEKEE (reference sequence). The CDR3 has 12 amino acids. With V trimmed by 1 base and J by 8 bases, 2 bases remained unmatched. The CDR3 region is CASSLTGEGYTF. The CDR3 DNA reads as TGTGCCAGCAGCTTGACAGGGGAAGGCTACACCTTC.

This clone has a single count. This chain joins TRBV7-9 and TRBJ1-4; D unresolved. Trimming removed 5 bases at V and 0 bases at J, with 7 bases between. The CDR3 is 14 amino acids. The germline V gene has CDR1 SEHNR and CDR2 FQNEAQ (reference sequence). The chain's CDR3 is CASSTTATNEKLFF. DNA for the CDR3: TGTGCCAGCAGCACTACTGCAACTAATGAAAAACTGTTTTTT. The entire variable domain, with the rest obtained from reference TRBV7-9 and TRBJ1-4, is as follows: DTGVSQNPRHKITKRGQNVTFRCDPISEHNRLYWYRQTLGQGPEFLTYFQNEAQLEKSRLLSDRFSAERPKGSFSTLEIQRTEQGDSAMYLCASSTTATNEKLFFGSGTQLSVL.

V gene TRBV7-9 combines with J gene TRBJ1-1; no clear D gene. Germline CDR1 and CDR2: SEHNR and FQNEAQ (reference sequence). CDR3 length: 14 residues. The V gene lost 2 bases and the J gene lost 1 base, with 8 bases spanning the gap. The CDR3: CASSLRSGNTEAFF. CDR3 in DNA: TGTGCCAGCAGCTTAAGGAGCGGGAACACTGAAGCTTTCTTT.

This chain connects TRBV5-1 to TRBJ2-7; 7 nucleotides line up with TRBD2. The CDR3 totals 16 residues. V shed 2 bases and J 1 base; nucleotides not matched to a gene: 9. The germline V gene encodes CDR1 SGHRS and CDR2 YFSETQ. The CDR3 DNA is TGCGCCAGCAGCTTAGCGGGAAACTCTGGATCCTACGAGCAGTACTTC. Translation gives CASSLAGNSGSYEQYF.

This sequence joins TRBV15 and TRBJ2-5; perhaps TRBD2 as D (6 bases). In germline, CDR1 is LNHNV, CDR2 YYDKDF (reference sequence). The CDR3 totals 16 residues. V was pared by 1 base and J by 2 bases, with 14 bases between. The CDR3 is CATSRVRGRDQETQYF. The DNA of the CDR3 is TGTGCCACCAGCAGAGTGCGGGGCAGGGATCAAGAGACCCAGTACTTC.

CDR3 in DNA: TGCAGCGTCGTCACCGGGAGCTTGAACACTGAAGCTTTCTTT. Translating gives CSVVTGSLNTEAFF. V usage is TRBV29-1 and J usage is TRBJ1-1; the D is unclear. CDR1 SQVTM and CDR2 ANQGSEA come from the germline V gene. V was shortened by 6 bases and J by 0 bases, with 14 bases between the two germline ends. CDR3 length: 14 amino acids.

V is TRBV9 and J is TRBJ2-7; TRBD1 agrees at 8 bases. Trimming removed 4 bases from V and 3 bases from J; junction bases left unmatched: 3. This CDR3 contains 13 residues. The V gene's germline CDR1 is SGDLS and CDR2 YYNGEE. In nucleotides, the CDR3 is TGTGCCAGCAGCAGGGGACAGGTCTACGAGCAGTACTTC. As protein: CASSRGQVYEQYF.

The chain carries TRBV5-1 and TRBJ2-1; 7 bases fit TRBD1. This CDR3 region has 16 residues. CDR1 and CDR2 (germline): SGHRS, YFSETQ. Trimming at V came to 1 base and at J to 0 bases, leaving 4 bases not matched to a gene. The CDR3, as DNA: TGCGCCAGCAGCTTGCAGGGGGTCAGCTCCTACAATGAGCAGTTCTTC. Translating it yields CASSLQGVSSYNEQFF. The full variable domain, its missing parts supplied by reference TRBV5-1 and TRBJ2-1, is KAGVTQTPRYLIKTRGQQVTLSCSPISGHRSVSWYQQTPGQGLQFLFEYFSETQRNKGNFPGRFSGRQFSNSRSEMNVSTLELGDSALYLCASSLQGVSSYNEQFFGPGTRLTVL.

The chain uses TRBV2 and TRBJ2-5; 8 bases align to TRBD2. Per the germline V gene, CDR1 is SNHLY and CDR2 is FYNNEI. The V segment lost 6 bases and the J segment 5 bases; nucleotides outside the gene matches: 2. CDR3 length equals 12 residues. The CDR3 is CASRAGDETQYF. The CDR3 DNA reads as TGTGCCAGCAGAGCGGGAGATGAGACCCAGTACTTC.

DNA for the CDR3: TGTGCCAGTACCCCCCAGGTTAACTATGGCTACACCTTC. This translates into CASTPQVNYGYTF. The rearrangement joins TRBV19 to TRBJ1-2; D unclear. From germline, CDR1 is LNHDA and CDR2 SQIVND (reference sequence). The CDR3 runs to 13 residues. The V end lost 7 bases, the J end lost 1 base, and 10 bases lay between the germline ends.

This clone occurred a few times. The V and J genes are TRBV18 and TRBJ1-2, with unresolved D. V dropped 2 bases and J dropped 10 bases, with 11 bases sitting between them. This CDR3 comprises 12 residues. Per the germline V gene, CDR1 is KGHSH and CDR2 is LQKENI. CDR3 sequence (DNA): TGTGCCAGCTCACCAAGCGGTGACCCCTACACCTTC. Protein: CASSPSGDPYTF.

For this clone: This sample also contains other DNA sequences that code for the same CDR3. This chain joins TRBV2 and TRBJ2-7; D is possibly TRBD2 (5 bases). The CDR3 has 13 amino acids. From germline, CDR1 is SNHLY and CDR2 FYNNEI. Here the CDR3 DNA reads TGTTCTTTCAAGCAGGAGGCGGCATACGAGCAGTACTTC. It specifies CSFKQEAAYEQYF.

This clone showed up just a few times. The chain has TRBV11-2 and TRBJ1-2, with 8 positions matching TRBD1. The CDR3 totals 13 residues. Trimming removed 3 bases from V and 8 bases from J; junction bases left unmatched: 5. In germline, CDR1 is SGHAT, CDR2 FQNNGV. CDR3 amino acids: CASSFGQGIGYTF. CDR3 in DNA: TGTGCCAGCAGCTTCGGACAGGGTATCGGCTACACCTTC.

For the CDR3, the DNA is TGTGCCAGCAGCCAAGATGACAGGGTTAAAGGAGAGACCCAGTACTTC. As protein: CASSQDDRVKGETQYF. J is TRBJ2-5 and V is TRBV14; TRBD1 agrees at 7 bases. Germline V CDR1 and CDR2: SGHDN, FVKESK. This CDR3 region has 16 residues. J lost 4 bases, V lost 0 bases, and 8 bases had no gene match.

This chain joins TRBV9 and TRBJ2-3; 8 bases line up with TRBD2. The germline CDR1 and CDR2 sequences are SGDLS and YYNGEE. This CDR3 has 16 amino acids. V lost 3 bases, J lost 2 bases, and 8 bases stayed unmatched. CDR3 region: CASSAGLARVTDTQYF. DNA for the CDR3: TGTGCCAGCAGCGCCGGACTAGCCCGGGTCACAGATACGCAGTATTTT.

This clone occurred once. This sequence joins TRBV5-1 and TRBJ1-4; 7 bases match TRBD1. Unmatched junction bases numbered 5, after V lost 4 bases and J lost 2 bases. The CDR3 runs to 15 residues. CDR1 is SGHRS and CDR2 is YFSETQ in the germline V gene. CDR3: CASSPGTATNEKLFF. The CDR3 bases are TGCGCCAGCAGCCCGGGGACAGCTACTAATGAAAAACTGTTTTTT. Based on the CDR3 plus reference TRBV5-1 and TRBJ1-4, the full variable domain is KAGVTQTPRYLIKTRGQQVTLSCSPISGHRSVSWYQQTPGQGLQFLFEYFSETQRNKGNFPGRFSGRQFSNSRSEMNVSTLELGDSALYLCASSPGTATNEKLFFGSGTQLSVL.

The chain employs TRBV2 and TRBJ2-6; 7 positions match TRBD1. Unmatched junction bases numbered 7, after V lost 11 bases and J lost 0 bases. This CDR3 is built from 15 residues. Germline assignment: CDR1 SNHLY and CDR2 FYNNEI. CDR3 sequence: CAAPGQSSGANVLTF. The CDR3 DNA sequence: TGTGCCGCTCCGGGACAGAGCTCTGGGGCCAACGTCCTGACTTTC.